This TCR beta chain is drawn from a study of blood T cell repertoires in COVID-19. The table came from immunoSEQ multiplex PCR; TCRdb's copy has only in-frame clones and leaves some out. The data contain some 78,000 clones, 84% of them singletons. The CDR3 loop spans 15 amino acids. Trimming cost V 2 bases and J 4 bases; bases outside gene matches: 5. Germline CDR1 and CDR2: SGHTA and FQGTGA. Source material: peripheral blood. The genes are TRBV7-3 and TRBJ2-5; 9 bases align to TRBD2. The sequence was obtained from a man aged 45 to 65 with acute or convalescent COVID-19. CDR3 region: CASSLVTSGRETQYF. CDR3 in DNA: TGTGCCAGCAGCTTAGTAACTAGCGGGCGAGAGACCCAGTACTTC.